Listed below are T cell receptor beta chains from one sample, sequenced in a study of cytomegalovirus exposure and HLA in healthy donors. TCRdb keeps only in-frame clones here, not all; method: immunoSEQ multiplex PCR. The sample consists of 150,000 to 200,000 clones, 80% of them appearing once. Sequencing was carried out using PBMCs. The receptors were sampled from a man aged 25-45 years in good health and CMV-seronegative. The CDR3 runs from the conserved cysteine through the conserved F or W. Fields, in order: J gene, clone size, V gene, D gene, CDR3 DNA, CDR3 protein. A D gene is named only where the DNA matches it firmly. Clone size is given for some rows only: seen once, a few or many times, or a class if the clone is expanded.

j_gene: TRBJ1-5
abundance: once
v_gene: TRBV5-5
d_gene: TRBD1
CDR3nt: TGTGCCAGCAGCACGTACGACAGGGAGAGCCAGCCCCAGCATTTT
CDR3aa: CASSTYDRESQPQHF

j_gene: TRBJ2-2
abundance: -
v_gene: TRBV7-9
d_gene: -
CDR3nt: TGTTCCAGCACCCCAATGTCGGGACAAAGCACCGGGGAGCTGTTTTTT
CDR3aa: CSSTPMSGQSTGELFF

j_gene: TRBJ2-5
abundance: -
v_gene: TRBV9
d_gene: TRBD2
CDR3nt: TGTGCCAGCAGGGCCTTACTAGCGGGGGAAGAGACCCAGTACTTC
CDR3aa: CASRALLAGEETQYF

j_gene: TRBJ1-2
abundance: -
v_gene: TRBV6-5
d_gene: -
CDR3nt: TGTGCCACCCGAAGGGGGGGAGGCTACACCTTC
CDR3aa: CATRRGGGYTF

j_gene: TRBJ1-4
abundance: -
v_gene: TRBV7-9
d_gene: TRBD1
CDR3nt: TGTGCCAGCAGCCCGGGGACAGGGGTTCCTCCGAGTAATGAAAAACTGTTTTTT
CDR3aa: CASSPGTGVPPSNEKLFF

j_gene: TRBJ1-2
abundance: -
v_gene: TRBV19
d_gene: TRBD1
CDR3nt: TGTGCCAGTAGCATCAGGGGACAGGGGGCGAAAGGCTACACCTTC
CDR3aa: CASSIRGQGAKGYTF

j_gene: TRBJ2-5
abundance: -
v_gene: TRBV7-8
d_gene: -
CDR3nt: TGTGCCAGCAGCCCTCAGCCCGGGTACCAAGAGACCCAGTACTTC
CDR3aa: CASSPQPGYQETQYF

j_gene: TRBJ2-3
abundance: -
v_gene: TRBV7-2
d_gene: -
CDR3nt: TGTGCCAGCAGCTCCCGAGGTAGAGAAGATACGCAGTATTTT
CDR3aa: CASSSRGREDTQYF

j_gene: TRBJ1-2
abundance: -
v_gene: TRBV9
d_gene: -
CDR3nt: TGTGCCAGCAGCGTAGAACTAGCGGTTACTAACTATGGCTACACCTTC
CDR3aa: CASSVELAVTNYGYTF

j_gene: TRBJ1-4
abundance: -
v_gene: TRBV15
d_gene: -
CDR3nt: TGTGCCACCCGGGCAGGGGTAAGGGAAAAACTGTTTTTT
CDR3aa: CATRAGVREKLFF

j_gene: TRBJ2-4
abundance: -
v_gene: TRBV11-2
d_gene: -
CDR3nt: TGTGCCAGCAGCCTATCGACTAGATTAGCCAAAAACATTCAGTACTTC
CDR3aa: CASSLSTRLAKNIQYF

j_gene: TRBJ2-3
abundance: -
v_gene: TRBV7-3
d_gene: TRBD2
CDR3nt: TGTGCCAGCAGCCTTAGCGGGAGGGCTGTAGCAGATACGCAGTATTTT
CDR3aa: CASSLSGRAVADTQYF

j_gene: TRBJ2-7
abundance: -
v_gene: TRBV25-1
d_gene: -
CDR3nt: TGTGCCAGCAGTCTAGGGGACGAGCAGTACTTC
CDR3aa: CASSLGDEQYF

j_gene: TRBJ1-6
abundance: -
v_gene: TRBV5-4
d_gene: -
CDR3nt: TGTGCCAGCAGCACCCCTCAGGGAAGAGATAATTCACCCCTCCACTTT
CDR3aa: CASSTPQGRDNSPLHF

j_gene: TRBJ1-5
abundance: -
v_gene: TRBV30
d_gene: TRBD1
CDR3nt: TGTGCCTGGGGGCGAGGGACAGGGATATTGGAGCCCCAGCATTTT
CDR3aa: CAWGRGTGILEPQHF

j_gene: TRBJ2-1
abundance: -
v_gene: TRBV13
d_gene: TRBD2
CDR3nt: TGTGCCAGCACCCCTGGACTAGCGGGAGGGAATGAGCAGTTCTTC
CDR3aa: CASTPGLAGGNEQFF

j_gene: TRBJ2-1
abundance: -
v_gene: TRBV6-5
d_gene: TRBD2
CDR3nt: TGTGCCAGCAGTCAAGCGGGAGTCAAGCAGTTCTTC
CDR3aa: CASSQAGVKQFF

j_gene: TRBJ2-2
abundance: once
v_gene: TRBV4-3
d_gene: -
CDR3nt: TGCGCCAGCAGCCAAGATGAATCAGGGGCGAACACCGGGGAGCTGTTTTTT
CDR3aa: CASSQDESGANTGELFF

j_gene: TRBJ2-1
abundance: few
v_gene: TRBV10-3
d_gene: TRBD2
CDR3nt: TGTGCCAGCGCCGGGACTAGCGGTACCTACAATGAGCAGTTCTTC
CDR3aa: CASAGTSGTYNEQFF

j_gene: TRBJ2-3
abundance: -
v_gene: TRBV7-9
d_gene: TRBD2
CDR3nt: TGTTCCAGCAGCCCTCGGTTAGCGGGGGATACAGATACGCAGTATTTT
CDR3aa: CSSSPRLAGDTDTQYF

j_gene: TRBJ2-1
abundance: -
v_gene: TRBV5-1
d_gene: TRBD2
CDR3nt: TGCGCCAGCAGCTTGGGAGGTAGCGGGGTTTACAATGAGCAGTTCTTC
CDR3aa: CASSLGGSGVYNEQFF

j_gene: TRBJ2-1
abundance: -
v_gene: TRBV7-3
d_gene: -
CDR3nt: TGTGCCAGCAGCGTAACGACTGTAAATGAGCAGTTCTTC
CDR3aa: CASSVTTVNEQFF